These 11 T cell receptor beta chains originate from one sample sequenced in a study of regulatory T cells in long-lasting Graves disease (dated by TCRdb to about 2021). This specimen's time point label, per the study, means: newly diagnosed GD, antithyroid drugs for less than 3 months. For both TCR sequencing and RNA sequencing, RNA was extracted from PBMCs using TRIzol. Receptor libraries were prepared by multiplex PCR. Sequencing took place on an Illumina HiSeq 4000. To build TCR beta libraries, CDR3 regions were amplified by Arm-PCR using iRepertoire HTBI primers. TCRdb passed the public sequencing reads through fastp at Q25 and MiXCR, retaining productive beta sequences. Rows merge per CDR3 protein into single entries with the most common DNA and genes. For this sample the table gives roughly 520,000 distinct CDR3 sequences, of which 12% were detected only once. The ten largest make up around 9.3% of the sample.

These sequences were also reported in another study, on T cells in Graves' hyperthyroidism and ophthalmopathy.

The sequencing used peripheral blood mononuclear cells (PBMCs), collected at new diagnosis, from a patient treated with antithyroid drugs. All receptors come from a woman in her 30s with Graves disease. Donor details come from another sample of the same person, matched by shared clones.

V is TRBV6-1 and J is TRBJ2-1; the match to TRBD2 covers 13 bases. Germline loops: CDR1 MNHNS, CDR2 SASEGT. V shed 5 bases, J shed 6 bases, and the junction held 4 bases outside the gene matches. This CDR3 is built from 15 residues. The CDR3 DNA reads TGTGCCAGCAGTACACTAGCGGGAGGGTTCAATGAGCAGTTCTTC. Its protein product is CASSTLAGGFNEQFF.

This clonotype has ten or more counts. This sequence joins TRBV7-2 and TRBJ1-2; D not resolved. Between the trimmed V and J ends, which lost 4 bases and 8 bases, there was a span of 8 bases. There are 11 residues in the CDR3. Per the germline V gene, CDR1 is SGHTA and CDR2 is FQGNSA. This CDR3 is CASSSNWGYTF. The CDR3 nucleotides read TGTGCCAGCAGCTCCAACTGGGGCTACACCTTC.

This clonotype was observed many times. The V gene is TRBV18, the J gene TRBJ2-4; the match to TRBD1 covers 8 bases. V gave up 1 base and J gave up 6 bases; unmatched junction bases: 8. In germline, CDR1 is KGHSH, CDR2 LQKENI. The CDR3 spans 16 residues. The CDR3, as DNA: TGTGCCAGCTCACCACAAACAGGGGGTAGCGGAAACATTCAGTACTTC. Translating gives CASSPQTGGSGNIQYF.

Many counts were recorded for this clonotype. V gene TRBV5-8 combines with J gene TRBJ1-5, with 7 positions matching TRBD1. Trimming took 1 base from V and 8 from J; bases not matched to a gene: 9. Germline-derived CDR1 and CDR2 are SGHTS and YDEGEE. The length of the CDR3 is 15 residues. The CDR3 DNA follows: TGTGCCAGCAGCTTGCAGGGGGACTACTTGGAGCCCCAGCATTTT. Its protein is CASSLQGDYLEPQHF.

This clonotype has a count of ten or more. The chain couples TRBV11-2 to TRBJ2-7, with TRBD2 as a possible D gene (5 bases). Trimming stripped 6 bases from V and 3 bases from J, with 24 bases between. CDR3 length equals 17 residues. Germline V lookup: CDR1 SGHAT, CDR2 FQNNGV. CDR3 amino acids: CASRLPYRRGGSYEQYF. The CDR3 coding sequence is TGTGCCAGCAGGTTACCCTACCGACGGGGTGGGAGCTACGAGCAGTACTTC.

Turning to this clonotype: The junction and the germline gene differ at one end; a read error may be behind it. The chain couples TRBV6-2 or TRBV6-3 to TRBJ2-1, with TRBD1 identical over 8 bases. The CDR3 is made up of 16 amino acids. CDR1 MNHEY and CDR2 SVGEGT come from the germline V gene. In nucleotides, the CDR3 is TGTGCCAGCAGTAGCCGGGCAGGGGGCAGATACAATGAGCAGTCCTTC. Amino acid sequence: CASSSRAGGRYNEQSF.

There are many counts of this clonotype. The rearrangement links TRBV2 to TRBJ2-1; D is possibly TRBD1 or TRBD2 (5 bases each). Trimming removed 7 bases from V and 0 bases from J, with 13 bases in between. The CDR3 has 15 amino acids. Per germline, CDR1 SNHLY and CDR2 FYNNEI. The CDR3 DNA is TGTGCCAGCAATCGAGGGGTTACCTCCTACAATGAGCAGTTCTTC. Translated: CASNRGVTSYNEQFF. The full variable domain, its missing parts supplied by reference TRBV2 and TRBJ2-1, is EPEVTQTPSHQVTQMGQEVILRCVPISNHLYFYWYRQILGQKVEFLVSFYNNEISEKSEIFDDQFSVERPDGSNFTLKIRSTKLEDSAMYFCASNRGVTSYNEQFFGPGTRLTVL.

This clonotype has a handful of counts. The CDR3 DNA reads TGTGCCAGCAGCACCAGGAGCGGGACCTACGAGCAGTACTTC. It specifies CASSTRSGTYEQYF. The chain links TRBV28 to TRBJ2-7, with 7 bases fitting TRBD2. Germline V gene data show CDR1 as MDHEN and CDR2 as SYDVKM. The CDR3 contains 14 residues. Trimming at V came to 6 bases and at J to 2 bases, leaving 7 bases not matched to a gene.

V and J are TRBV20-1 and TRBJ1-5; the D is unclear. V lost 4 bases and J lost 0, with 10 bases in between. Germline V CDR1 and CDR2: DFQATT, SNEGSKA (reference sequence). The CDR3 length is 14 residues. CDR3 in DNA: TGCAGTGCTATCCGCCAAAATAGCAATCAGCCCCAGCATTTT. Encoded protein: CSAIRQNSNQPQHF.

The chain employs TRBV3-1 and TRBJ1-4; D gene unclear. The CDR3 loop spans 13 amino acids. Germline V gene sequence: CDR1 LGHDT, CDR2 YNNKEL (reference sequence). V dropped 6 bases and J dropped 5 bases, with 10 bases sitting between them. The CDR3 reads CASRNRVNEKLFF. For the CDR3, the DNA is TGTGCCAGCAGGAACAGAGTAAATGAAAAACTGTTTTTT.

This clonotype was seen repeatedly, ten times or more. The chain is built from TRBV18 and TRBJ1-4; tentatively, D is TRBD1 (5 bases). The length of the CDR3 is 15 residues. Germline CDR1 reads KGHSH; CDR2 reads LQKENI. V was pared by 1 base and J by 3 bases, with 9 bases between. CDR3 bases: TGTGCCAGCTCACCACAAAGGGGTCCTAATGAAAAACTGTTTTTT. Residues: CASSPQRGPNEKLFF.